Listed here are 32 T cell receptor beta chains from one sample, sequenced in a study of blood T cell repertoires in COVID-19. Only in-frame clones appear in the TCRdb table, and some are missing; sequencing was by immunoSEQ multiplex PCR. This table has 270,000 or so clones, around 89% appearing once. Specimen: PBMCs or T cells enriched from blood (not recorded which). These receptors were collected from a woman in her 30s with acute COVID-19.

V gene TRBV20-1 combines with J gene TRBJ2-7, with D hard to call. Per the germline V gene, CDR1 is DFQATT and CDR2 is SNEGSKA (reference sequence). This CDR3 is built from 12 residues. Trimming pared 3 bases from V and 2 bases from J, leaving 8 bases between. The CDR3, as DNA: TGCAGTGCTAGTCGCCCAGCCTACGAGCAGTACTTC. Translated, it gives CSASRPAYEQYF.

The gene calls are TRBV7-9 and TRBJ2-7, with TRBD1 matching over 7 bases. Per germline, CDR1 SEHNR and CDR2 FQNEAQ (reference sequence). J was trimmed by 0 bases and V by 4 bases; bases with no gene match: 12. The CDR3 has 17 amino acids. CDR3 region: CASSSQDRDASSYEQYF. The CDR3 DNA follows: TGTGCCAGCAGCTCACAAGACAGGGATGCAAGCTCCTACGAGCAGTACTTC. Filled out from reference TRBV7-9 and TRBJ2-7, the complete variable domain reads DTGVSQNPRHKITKRGQNVTFRCDPISEHNRLYWYRQTLGQGPEFLTYFQNEAQLEKSRLLSDRFSAERPKGSFSTLEIQRTEQGDSAMYLCASSSQDRDASSYEQYFGPGTRLTVT.

V and J are TRBV19 and TRBJ2-7, with 13 bases lining up with TRBD2. Germline-derived CDR1 and CDR2 are LNHDA and SQIVND (reference sequence). The length of the CDR3 is 17 residues. V gave up 0 bases and J gave up 4 bases; unmatched junction bases: 6. This CDR3 reads CASSIDFGTSGMYEQYF. DNA of the CDR3: TGTGCCAGTAGTATAGATTTCGGGACTAGCGGGATGTACGAGCAGTACTTC.

The V and J genes are TRBV28 and TRBJ2-7; 9 nucleotides agree with TRBD1. Germline V CDR1 and CDR2: MDHEN, SYDVKM. The CDR3 runs 14 residues. With 2 bases clipped from V and 5 bases from J, the junction kept 4 bases outside the gene matches. In nucleotides, the CDR3 is TGTGCCAGCAGTTTAGACAGGGGGAACGACGAGCAGTACTTC. Translating gives CASSLDRGNDEQYF.

The chain is built from TRBV7-2 and TRBJ2-1; D gene ambiguous. The CDR3 runs 12 residues. Germline V gene sequence: CDR1 SGHTA, CDR2 FQGNSA. V lost 5 bases and J 6 bases, leaving 8 bases between the germline ends. The CDR3 loop reads CASSQIGNEQFF. CDR3 DNA sequence: TGTGCCAGCAGCCAGATTGGCAATGAGCAGTTCTTC.

This clone has a single count. The V and J genes are TRBV3-1 (or the pseudogene TRBV3-2) and TRBJ1-3; D is undetermined. Germline-derived CDR1 and CDR2 are LGHDT and YNNKEL (reference sequence). The CDR3 spans 15 residues. The V and J ends lost 1 base and 0 bases respectively, with 7 bases between them. CDR3 bases: TGTGCCAGCAGCCAAGCTCCGAGCTCTGGAAACACCATATATTTT. Its protein product is CASSQAPSSGNTIYF.

V is TRBV11-2 and J is TRBJ1-1; 8 bases are shared with TRBD1. There are 16 residues in the CDR3. CDR1 SGHAT and CDR2 FQNNGV come from the germline V gene. V shed 3 bases, J shed 3 bases, and the junction held 9 bases outside the gene matches. Written as DNA, the CDR3 is TGTGCCAGCAGCTTTACCGGGACAGGAGGGGACACTGAAGCTTTCTTT. This sequence encodes CASSFTGTGGDTEAFF. Drawing the rest from reference TRBV11-2 and TRBJ1-1, the complete variable domain is EAGVAQSPRYKIIEKRQSVAFWCNPISGHATLYWYQQILGQGPKLLIQFQNNGVVDDSQLPKDRFSAERLKGVDSTLKIQPAKLEDSAVYLCASSFTGTGGDTEAFFGQGTRLTVV.

The genes are TRBV6-1 and TRBJ2-7; D gene ambiguous. Trimming shortened V by 0 bases and J by 0 bases, and 9 bases separated the two germline ends. The CDR3 is 15 residues long. The germline CDR1 and CDR2 sequences are MNHNS and SASEGT. CDR3 loop: CASSEAAGFSYEQYF. The CDR3 DNA is TGTGCCAGCAGTGAAGCCGCAGGCTTCTCCTACGAGCAGTACTTC.

The chain carries TRBV6-5 and TRBJ2-1, with 13 positions matching TRBD2. V was clipped by 0 bases and J by 9 bases; unmatched bases: 5. Germline assignment: CDR1 MNHEY and CDR2 SVGAGI. The CDR3 spans 16 residues. The chain's CDR3 is CASSYSWTSGSGEQFF. The CDR3 nucleotides read TGTGCCAGCAGTTACTCCTGGACTAGCGGGAGTGGTGAGCAGTTCTTC.

V gene TRBV5-1 combines with J gene TRBJ2-7; possibly TRBD1 for D (6 bases). Trimming stripped 4 bases from V and 0 bases from J, with 14 bases between. The CDR3 has 15 residues. Germline assignment: CDR1 SGHRS and CDR2 YFSETQ. CDR3 in amino acids: CASSVNTGNSYEQYF. CDR3 nucleotides: TGCGCCAGCAGCGTAAACACAGGGAACTCCTACGAGCAGTACTTC.

V gene TRBV27 combines with J gene TRBJ2-1; perhaps TRBD1 as D (5 bases). Per the germline V gene, CDR1 is MNHEY and CDR2 is SMNVEV (reference sequence). V lost 1 base to trimming and J lost 5 bases, with 12 bases between them. The CDR3 has 15 residues. The CDR3 bases are TGTGCCAGCAGTTTATTATGGGGCCGTGACAATGAGCAGTTCTTC. It yields the protein CASSLLWGRDNEQFF.

The rearrangement links TRBV27 to TRBJ1-1; 8 nucleotides line up with TRBD1. V was clipped by 4 bases and J by 6 bases; unmatched bases: 7. Germline-derived CDR1 and CDR2 are MNHEY and SMNVEV (reference sequence). The CDR3 spans 14 residues. The CDR3 coding sequence is TGTGCCAGCAGTTACCGGACAGGGATCGCTGAAGCTTTCTTT. As protein: CASSYRTGIAEAFF.

V and J are TRBV28 and TRBJ2-6; the match to TRBD2 covers 8 bases. V dropped 4 bases and J dropped 2; count of bases not matched to a gene: 1. The germline V gene has CDR1 MDHEN and CDR2 SYDVKM. The CDR3 is 15 amino acids. CDR3 nucleotide sequence: TGTGCCAGCAGTTCGGGAGGGACTGGGGCCAACGTCCTGACTTTC. Amino acid sequence: CASSSGGTGANVLTF.

The V call is TRBV12-5, the J call TRBJ2-1; D is uncertain. Trimming pared 2 bases from V and 6 bases from J, leaving 8 bases between. CDR3 length: 13 amino acids. Germline V lookup: CDR1 LGHNT, CDR2 FRNRAP. The CDR3 DNA reads TGTGCTAGTGGTTTGTCAACAACCAATGAGCAGTTCTTC. Residues: CASGLSTTNEQFF.

This clone was picked up one time. This CDR3 reads CASSSAGTGAVNQPQHF. In DNA form, the CDR3 reads TGTGCCAGCAGTTCAGCCGGGACAGGGGCCGTCAATCAGCCCCAGCATTTT. The chain joins TRBV28 to TRBJ1-5, with 10 bases matching TRBD1. Germline CDR1 and CDR2: MDHEN and SYDVKM. V shed 4 bases and J 3 bases; nucleotides not matched to a gene: 9. CDR3 length: 17 residues.

The V call is TRBV7-2, the J call TRBJ2-7; 8 bases map to TRBD2. CDR3 size: 14 residues. J lost 2 bases, V lost 6 bases, and 6 bases had no gene match. The germline CDR1 and CDR2 sequences are SGHTA and FQGNSA. CDR3 loop: CASSSTSGTYEQYF. For the CDR3, the DNA is TGTGCCAGCAGTTCTACTAGCGGAACCTACGAGCAGTACTTC.

The J gene is TRBJ2-4, the V gene TRBV7-9, with 8 positions matching TRBD2. The CDR3 has 15 residues. V gave up 5 bases and J gave up 6 bases; unmatched junction bases: 9. In germline, CDR1 is SEHNR, CDR2 FQNEAQ (reference sequence). The CDR3 loop reads CASSRVGGAVNIQYF. CDR3 DNA: TGTGCCAGCAGCCGCGTCGGGGGGGCGGTAAACATTCAGTACTTC.

The chain couples TRBV9 to TRBJ2-2, with 9 nucleotides matching TRBD1. Germline lookup yields CDR1 SGDLS and CDR2 YYNGEE. The CDR3 contains 17 residues. The V and J ends lost 4 bases and 7 bases, in that order; junction bases with no gene match: 14. This chain's CDR3 is CASSKPTGTGFIGELFF. As DNA, the CDR3 is TGTGCCAGCAGCAAGCCTACCGGGACAGGGTTCATCGGGGAGCTGTTTTTT.

The rearrangement uses TRBV28 and TRBJ2-7; TRBD1 matches 9 bases. This CDR3 contains 14 residues. V was clipped by 10 bases and J by 6 bases; unmatched bases: 13. Per germline, CDR1 MDHEN and CDR2 SYDVKM. The CDR3, as DNA: TGTGCCACCACCCCCTCGGGGACAGGGTTCGAGCAGTACTTC. It is translated as CATTPSGTGFEQYF. Looking up the rest from reference TRBV28 and TRBJ2-7 gives the full variable domain: DVKVTQSSRYLVKRTGEKVFLECVQDMDHENMFWYRQDPGLGLRLIYFSYDVKMKEKGDIPEGYSVSREKKERFSLILESASTNQTSMYLCATTPSGTGFEQYFGPGTRLTVT.

This clone was seen only once. CDR3 nucleotides: TGTGCCAGCAGCCAAGGGACAGGGTCAGCCGGAAACACCATATATTTT. Protein sequence: CASSQGTGSAGNTIYF. This chain joins TRBV3-1 (or the pseudogene TRBV3-2) and TRBJ1-3, with 8 nucleotides matching TRBD1. Trimming cost V 1 base and J 4 bases; bases outside gene matches: 6. The CDR3 has 16 amino acids. Germline V gene sequence: CDR1 LGHDT, CDR2 YNNKEL (reference sequence).

The CDR3 region is CASGKTGGFSEQYF. As DNA, the CDR3 is TGTGCCAGCGGAAAGACAGGGGGCTTTTCAGAGCAGTACTTC. The chain employs TRBV6-5 and TRBJ2-7; the match to TRBD1 covers 10 bases. After removal of 8 bases from V and 7 bases from J, the junction contained 11 bases not matched to a gene. CDR3 length: 14 amino acids. Per the germline V gene, CDR1 is MNHEY and CDR2 is SVGAGI.

The chain employs TRBV5-6 and TRBJ2-1; 11 nucleotides align to TRBD2. CDR3 size: 17 residues. The junction had 10 bases not matched to a gene; V was cut back by 4 bases and J by 4 bases. Germline V gene sequence: CDR1 SGHDT, CDR2 YYEEEE. The CDR3: CASSLRLAGGVYNEQFF. CDR3 DNA: TGTGCCAGCAGCCTCCGGTTAGCGGGAGGGGTTTACAATGAGCAGTTCTTC.

V and J are TRBV7-9 and TRBJ2-3; D is ambiguous. Trimming took off 5 bases at V and 4 bases at J, with 10 bases between the two ends. Germline CDR1 reads SEHNR; CDR2 reads FQNEAQ (reference sequence). The CDR3 totals 13 residues. The CDR3 nucleotides read TGTGCCAGCAGCCCTATCCTTGCAGATACGCAGTATTTT. Its translation: CASSPILADTQYF. The entire variable domain, with the rest obtained from reference TRBV7-9 and TRBJ2-3, is as follows: DTGVSQNPRHKITKRGQNVTFRCDPISEHNRLYWYRQTLGQGPEFLTYFQNEAQLEKSRLLSDRFSAERPKGSFSTLEIQRTEQGDSAMYLCASSPILADTQYFGPGTRLTVL.

The V gene is TRBV18, the J gene TRBJ2-7, with a possible D match to TRBD1 (5 bases). Germline V gene sequence: CDR1 KGHSH, CDR2 LQKENI. CDR3 length: 14 amino acids. The V gene lost 0 bases and the J gene lost 5 bases, with 11 bases spanning the gap. The CDR3 region has the DNA TGTGCCAGCTCACCACCTCATGGGGCGGACGAGCAGTACTTC. Its translation: CASSPPHGADEQYF.

This sequence joins TRBV27 and TRBJ1-6, with unresolved D. V gave up 4 bases and J gave up 0 bases, with 7 bases separating them. Germline CDR1 and CDR2: MNHEY and SMNVEV (reference sequence). The CDR3 runs to 15 residues. The DNA of the CDR3 is TGTGCCAGCAGTTCCAGAAGCTCCTATAATTCACCCCTCCACTTT. Residues: CASSSRSSYNSPLHF.

This chain connects TRBV2 to TRBJ2-7; 8 bases agree with TRBD2. Unmatched junction bases numbered 15, after V lost 8 bases and J lost 3 bases. Germline loops: CDR1 SNHLY, CDR2 FYNNEI. CDR3 length: 16 amino acids. The CDR3 DNA follows: TGTGCCAGCGATTCCAGCGGGAGCGTCATTAGCTACGAGCAGTACTTC. Protein: CASDSSGSVISYEQYF.

V and J are TRBV9 and TRBJ2-1; 11 positions match TRBD2. This CDR3 is built from 14 residues. V lost 4 bases to trimming and J lost 6 bases; unmatched junction nucleotides: 3. CDR1 and CDR2 (germline): SGDLS, YYNGEE. CDR3 protein: CASSTSGSSNEQFF. In DNA, the CDR3 is TGTGCCAGCAGCACTAGCGGGAGCAGCAATGAGCAGTTCTTC. The full variable domain, rest sourced from reference TRBV9 and TRBJ2-1, is DSGVTQTPKHLITATGQRVTLRCSPRSGDLSVYWYQQSLDQGLQFLIQYYNGEERAKGNILERFSAQQFPDLHSELNLSSLELGDSALYFCASSTSGSSNEQFFGPGTRLTVL.

This chain joins TRBV5-1 and TRBJ1-5, with 10 bases aligning to TRBD1. Germline CDR1 is SGHRS and CDR2 is YFSETQ. The CDR3 consists of 15 residues. Unmatched junction bases numbered 2, after V lost 4 bases and J lost 1 base. The CDR3 spells CASSPDRGSNQPQHF. The DNA for the CDR3 is TGCGCCAGCAGCCCGGACAGGGGGAGCAATCAGCCCCAGCATTTT.

The genes are TRBV5-4 and TRBJ2-5; tentatively, D is TRBD1 (6 bases). The CDR3 is 14 amino acids. Germline V gene data show CDR1 as SGHNT and CDR2 as YYREEE (reference sequence). Trimming removed 1 base from V and 5 bases from J, with 12 bases in between. CDR3 residues: CASSLYGGRETQYF. The CDR3 nucleotides are TGTGCCAGCAGCTTGTATGGGGGCCGGGAGACCCAGTACTTC.

This sequence joins TRBV11-2 and TRBJ2-3; D gene unclear. V was pared by 2 bases and J by 4 bases, with 13 bases between. In germline, CDR1 is SGHAT, CDR2 FQNNGV. The CDR3 spans 15 residues. The CDR3 bases are TGTGCCAGCAGCTTAAGTTCAACAGAACCAGATACGCAGTATTTT. Protein: CASSLSSTEPDTQYF.

The chain couples TRBV7-2 to TRBJ1-1; D gene ambiguous. CDR3 length: 14 residues. Trimming stripped 2 bases from V and 5 bases from J, with 12 bases between. Germline assignment: CDR1 SGHTA and CDR2 FQGNSA. The CDR3 protein is CASSLQTAGTEAFF. CDR3 in DNA: TGTGCCAGCAGCTTACAGACGGCGGGGACTGAAGCTTTCTTT. Complete variable domain (other parts from reference TRBV7-2 and TRBJ1-1): GAGVSQSPSNKVTEKGKDVELRCDPISGHTALYWYRQSLGQGLEFLIYFQGNSAPDKSGLPSDRFSAERTGGSVSTLTIQRTQQEDSAVYLCASSLQTAGTEAFFGQGTRLTVV.

The V gene is TRBV7-8, the J gene TRBJ2-1, with TRBD2 matching over 10 bases. This CDR3 region has 15 residues. CDR1 is SGHVS, CDR2 FQNEAQ, per germline. V dropped 3 bases and J dropped 8; count of bases not matched to a gene: 7. In nucleotides, the CDR3 is TGTGCCAGCAGCTTTTGGCTAGCGGGAGTCCATGAGCAGTTCTTC. Encoded protein: CASSFWLAGVHEQFF.